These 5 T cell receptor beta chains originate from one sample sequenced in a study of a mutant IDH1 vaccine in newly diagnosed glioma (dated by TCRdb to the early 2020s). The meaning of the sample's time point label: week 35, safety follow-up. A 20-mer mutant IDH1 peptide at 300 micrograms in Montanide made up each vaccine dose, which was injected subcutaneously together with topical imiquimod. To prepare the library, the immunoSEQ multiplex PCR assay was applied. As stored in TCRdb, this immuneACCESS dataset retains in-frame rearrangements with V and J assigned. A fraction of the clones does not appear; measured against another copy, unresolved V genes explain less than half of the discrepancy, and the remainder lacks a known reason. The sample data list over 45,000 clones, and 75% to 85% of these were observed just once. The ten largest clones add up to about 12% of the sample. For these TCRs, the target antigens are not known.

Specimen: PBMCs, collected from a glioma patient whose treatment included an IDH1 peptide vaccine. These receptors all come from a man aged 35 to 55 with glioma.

CDR3 bases: TGTGCCATCAGTGACCCGTTGCGGGCCCCCTACAATGAGCAGTTCTTC. Its protein is CAISDPLRAPYNEQFF. The chain employs TRBV10-3 and TRBJ2-1, with D maybe TRBD2 (5 bases). The V and J ends lost 3 bases and 2 bases respectively, with 14 bases between them. CDR1 and CDR2 (germline): ENHRY, SYGVKD. The CDR3 contains 16 residues.

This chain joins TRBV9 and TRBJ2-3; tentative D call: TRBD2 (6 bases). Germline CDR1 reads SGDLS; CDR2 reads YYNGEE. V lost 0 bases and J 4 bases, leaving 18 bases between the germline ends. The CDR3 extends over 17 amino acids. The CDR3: CASSVDSRRAPADTQYF. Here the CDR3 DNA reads TGTGCCAGCAGCGTAGACTCCCGGAGGGCCCCCGCAGATACGCAGTATTTT.

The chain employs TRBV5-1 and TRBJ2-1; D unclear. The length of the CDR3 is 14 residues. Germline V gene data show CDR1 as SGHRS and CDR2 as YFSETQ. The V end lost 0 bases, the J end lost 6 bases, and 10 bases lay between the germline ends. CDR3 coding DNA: TGCGCCAGCAGCTTGGCCGCCGGATCCAATGAGCAGTTCTTC. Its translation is CASSLAAGSNEQFF. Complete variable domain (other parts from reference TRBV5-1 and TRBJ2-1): KAGVTQTPRYLIKTRGQQVTLSCSPISGHRSVSWYQQTPGQGLQFLFEYFSETQRNKGNFPGRFSGRQFSNSRSEMNVSTLELGDSALYLCASSLAAGSNEQFFGPGTRLTVL.

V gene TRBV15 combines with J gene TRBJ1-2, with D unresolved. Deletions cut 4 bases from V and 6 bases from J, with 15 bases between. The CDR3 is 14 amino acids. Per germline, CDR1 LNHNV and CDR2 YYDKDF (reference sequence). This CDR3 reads CATSKIPLGDGYTF. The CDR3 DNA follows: TGTGCCACCAGCAAGATACCACTCGGGGATGGCTACACCTTC.

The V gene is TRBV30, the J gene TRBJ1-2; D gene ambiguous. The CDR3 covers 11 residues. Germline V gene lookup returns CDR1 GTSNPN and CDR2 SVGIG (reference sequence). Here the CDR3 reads CAVGGNYGYTF. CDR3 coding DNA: TGTGCGGTGGGAGGGAACTATGGCTACACCTTC.